One sample yielded the 3 T cell receptor beta chains listed below, sequenced in a study of OX40 agonist ivuxolimab in advanced cancers. TCRdb's table, derived via immunoSEQ multiplex PCR, lists solely in-frame clones and lacks some. The table lists over 65,000 clones, around 83% of them singletons. The starting material was CD4+ or CD8+ T cells sorted from blood, obtained in a trial of the OX40 agonist ivuxolimab. The receptors come from an adult with an advanced solid tumor such as melanoma, head and neck, liver or kidney cancer.

V usage is TRBV11-2 and J usage is TRBJ1-1; TRBD1 matches 8 bases. CDR3 length: 13 amino acids. V shed 6 bases and J 3 bases; nucleotides not matched to a gene: 3. Germline assignment: CDR1 SGHAT and CDR2 FQNNGV. CDR3 in amino acids: CASRRGQDTEAFF. The CDR3 DNA sequence: TGTGCCAGCAGGCGGGGACAGGACACTGAAGCTTTCTTT.

J is TRBJ2-1 and V is TRBV11-3, with 10 bases aligning to TRBD2. With 1 base clipped from V and 5 bases from J, the junction kept 2 bases outside the gene matches. CDR1 and CDR2 from the germline V gene are SGHNT and YENEEA. The CDR3 has 15 amino acids. The CDR3 DNA sequence: TGTGCCAGCAGCTTAGTAGCGGGAGGAGACAATGAGCAGTTCTTC. As protein: CASSLVAGGDNEQFF.

This sequence joins TRBV7-9 and TRBJ2-1; D may correspond to TRBD1 or TRBD2 (6 bases each). CDR1 is SEHNR and CDR2 is FQNEAQ in the germline V gene (reference sequence). The CDR3 totals 15 residues. The V end lost 1 base, the J end lost 5 bases, and 12 bases lay between the germline ends. This CDR3 is CASSLGGGWNNEQFF. DNA for the CDR3: TGTGCCAGCAGCTTAGGAGGGGGGTGGAACAATGAGCAGTTCTTC.